These 10 T cell receptor beta chains originate from one sample sequenced in a study of beta chain features in type 1 diabetes. The study's findings and limits: Among all four CD4+ subsets, Type 1 diabetes patients had TCRB CDR3s that were moderately but significantly shorter.

These receptors' antigens are unknown. All of the isolated RNA was reverse transcribed, so expressed TCRB transcripts were sequenced. Produced via immunoSEQ multiplex PCR; TCRdb's table is partial and in-frame only. The data show 250,000 to 300,000 clones, with approximately 25% seen just once and 0.012% held by the top ten. Specimen: naive CD4+ T cells from blood. The source of these receptors is a woman aged 30 to 39 with type 1 diabetes.

The chain has TRBV6-5 and TRBJ2-1, with TRBD2 matching over 7 bases. Germline loops: CDR1 MNHEY, CDR2 SVGAGI. J gave up 5 bases and V 6 bases, and 7 bases lay outside the gene matches. This CDR3 comprises 14 residues. Here the CDR3 reads CASRVSGANNEQFF. CDR3 DNA sequence: TGTGCCAGCAGGGTAAGCGGGGCGAACAATGAGCAGTTCTTC.

This chain joins TRBV10-3 and TRBJ2-5; tentatively, D is TRBD2 (5 bases). The V end was cut by 6 bases, the J end by 1 base, with 9 bases between. Germline V lookup: CDR1 ENHRY, CDR2 SYGVKD. The CDR3 sequence is 13 residues long. This CDR3 reads CAIREAAQETQYF. The CDR3 DNA reads TGTGCCATCAGGGAGGCGGCCCAAGAGACCCAGTACTTC.

This clone was detected once. This sequence joins TRBV18 and TRBJ2-2, with 7 nucleotides matching TRBD2. CDR1 and CDR2 from the germline V gene are KGHSH and LQKENI. V trimming: 0 bases; J trimming: 2 bases; junction bases outside the gene matches: 6. The CDR3 is made up of 17 amino acids. CDR3 in DNA: TGTGCCAGCTCACCACCGAATCTAGCGGATAACACCGGGGAGCTGTTTTTT. Translated: CASSPPNLADNTGELFF.

Note on this clone: This specimen includes other DNA sequences encoding the same CDR3. The CDR3 DNA reads TGTGCCAGCAGGTCGGGACAATCCTACGAGCAGTACTTC. Its translation is CASRSGQSYEQYF. This chain links TRBV28 with TRBJ2-7, with TRBD1 as a possible D gene (6 bases). The V and J ends lost 6 bases and 1 base respectively, with 10 bases between them. CDR3 size: 13 residues. Germline V lookup: CDR1 MDHEN, CDR2 SYDVKM.

This clone has just a few counts. The genes are TRBV27 and TRBJ2-3; D possibly corresponds to TRBD1 (6 bases). Germline V gene data show CDR1 as MNHEY and CDR2 as SMNVEV (reference sequence). V dropped 6 bases and J dropped 0 bases, with 13 bases sitting between them. CDR3 size: 15 residues. In nucleotides, the CDR3 is TGTGCCAGCAGCTCCGGGACACAAAGCACAGATACGCAGTATTTT. Protein: CASSSGTQSTDTQYF.

The J gene is TRBJ2-5, the V gene TRBV2, with a tentative D call TRBD1 (5 bases). Germline CDR1 is SNHLY and CDR2 is FYNNEI. The V and J ends lost 6 bases and 8 bases respectively, with 13 bases between them. The CDR3 covers 12 residues. DNA of the CDR3: TGTGCCAGCAGAAGCAGCAGGGTTACCCAGTACTTC. This translates into CASRSSRVTQYF.

This chain links TRBV5-1 with TRBJ2-7, with 11 bases matching TRBD2. The germline gives CDR1 SGHRS, CDR2 YFSETQ. V was clipped by 6 bases and J by 6 bases; unmatched bases: 11. The CDR3 is made up of 15 amino acids. The CDR3 coding sequence is TGCGCCAGCACTCCAACACTAGCGGGAGCCCGCGAGCAGTACTTC. This codes for CASTPTLAGAREQYF.

The CDR3 nucleotides are TGTGCCTTTGAAAGACAGTCAAATGAAAAACTGTTTTTT. Translation gives CAFERQSNEKLFF. J is TRBJ1-4 and V is TRBV30; perhaps TRBD1 as D (5 bases). Looked up from germline, CDR1 is GTSNPN and CDR2 is SVGIG (reference sequence). The CDR3 runs 13 residues. V lost 7 bases to trimming and J lost 5 bases, with 14 bases between them.

V gene TRBV29-1 combines with J gene TRBJ1-2; D ambiguous. This CDR3 is built from 14 residues. Between the trimmed V and J ends, which lost 6 bases and 3 bases, there was a span of 17 bases. In germline, CDR1 is SQVTM, CDR2 ANQGSEA. CDR3 region: CSVKLGIGDYGYTF. For the CDR3, the DNA is TGCAGCGTCAAACTAGGTATCGGTGACTATGGCTACACCTTC.

This clone was seen more than once but under ten times. This chain uses TRBV25-1 with TRBJ2-5; 7 nucleotides agree with TRBD2. Germline V gene lookup returns CDR1 MGHDK and CDR2 SYGVNS. The CDR3 spans 15 residues. Unmatched junction bases numbered 9, after V lost 4 bases and J lost 4 bases. This CDR3 is CASSGSSGWGETQYF. CDR3 in DNA: TGTGCCAGCAGTGGCTCTAGCGGCTGGGGAGAGACCCAGTACTTC.